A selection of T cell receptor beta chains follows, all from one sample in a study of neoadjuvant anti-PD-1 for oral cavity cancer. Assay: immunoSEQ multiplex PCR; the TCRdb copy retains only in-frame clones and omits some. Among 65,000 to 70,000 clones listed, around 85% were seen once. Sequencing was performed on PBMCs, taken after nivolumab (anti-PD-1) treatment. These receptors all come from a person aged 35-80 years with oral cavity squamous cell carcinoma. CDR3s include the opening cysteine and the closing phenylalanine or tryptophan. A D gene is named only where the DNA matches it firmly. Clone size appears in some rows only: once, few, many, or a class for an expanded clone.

DNA: TGTGCCAGCTTTTGGGTTGGGAACAATGAGCAGTTCTTC
CDR3: CASFWVGNNEQFF
size: .
D: .
J: TRBJ2-1
V: TRBV13

DNA: TGTGCCAGCAGCATACAAGTCGGGGGAGGCTACACCTTC
CDR3: CASSIQVGGGYTF
size: .
D: .
J: TRBJ1-2
V: TRBV27

DNA: TGCGCCAGCAGCTTTGAGGGCCAAATGAACACTGAAGCTTTCTTT
CDR3: CASSFEGQMNTEAFF
size: .
D: .
J: TRBJ1-1
V: TRBV5-1

DNA: TGTGCCAGCAGCACGCCTCGGGACAGGGCCTACGAGCAGTACTTC
CDR3: CASSTPRDRAYEQYF
size: .
D: TRBD1
J: TRBJ2-7
V: TRBV11-2

DNA: TGCGCCAGCAGTGAGTCCCGGACAGGGCGCTACACCTTC
CDR3: CASSESRTGRYTF
size: .
D: TRBD1
J: TRBJ1-2
V: TRBV10-2

DNA: TGTGCCAGCAGCCACCTAACTAGCGAACAAGAGACCCAGTACTTC
CDR3: CASSHLTSEQETQYF
size: .
D: TRBD2
J: TRBJ2-5
V: TRBV5-4

DNA: TGCGCCAGCAGCCAAAAGGGGTGGGCAGTTAGAGGAAACACCATATATTTT
CDR3: CASSQKGWAVRGNTIYF
size: .
D: .
J: TRBJ1-3
V: TRBV4-1

DNA: TGTGCCAGCTCACCAACCAGGACTAGCGGGGTGGCCGATGAGCAGTTCTTC
CDR3: CASSPTRTSGVADEQFF
size: .
D: TRBD2
J: TRBJ2-1
V: TRBV18

DNA: TGTGCCATCAGTGAGTCGACCGGGGGAGGGCTGAGCACAGATACGCAGTATTTT
CDR3: CAISESTGGGLSTDTQYF
size: .
D: TRBD2
J: TRBJ2-3
V: TRBV10-3

DNA: TGTGCCAGCAGACAAGCGGGCCCTGGGCCCACAGATACGCAGTATTTT
CDR3: CASRQAGPGPTDTQYF
size: .
D: .
J: TRBJ2-3
V: TRBV7-9

DNA: TGCGCCAGCAGCAGAGTCGGGACGGCCGTGGATACGCAGTATTTT
CDR3: CASSRVGTAVDTQYF
size: .
D: .
J: TRBJ2-3
V: TRBV4-1

DNA: TGTGCCAGCAGCCTTAACAATGAGCAGTTCTTC
CDR3: CASSLNNEQFF
size: .
D: .
J: TRBJ2-1
V: TRBV11-2

DNA: TGTGCCAGCAGCGGGGGTGGGAACACTGAAGCTTTCTTT
CDR3: CASSGGGNTEAFF
size: .
D: .
J: TRBJ1-1
V: TRBV7-8

DNA: TGTGCCAGAAGCTTGGGCGGAAACTATGGCTACACCTTC
CDR3: CARSLGGNYGYTF
size: .
D: .
J: TRBJ1-2
V: TRBV5-3

DNA: TGTGCCAGCAGCGCCGGGACCGCTAATCAGCCCCAGCATTTT
CDR3: CASSAGTANQPQHF
size: few
D: .
J: TRBJ1-5
V: TRBV5-4

DNA: TGTGCCTGGAGTGTAGGGGGATTCGAGCAGTACTTC
CDR3: CAWSVGGFEQYF
size: .
D: .
J: TRBJ2-7
V: TRBV30

DNA: TGTGCCAGCAGTAGACTAGCAGCTTCCTACAATGAGCAGTTCTTC
CDR3: CASSRLAASYNEQFF
size: .
D: TRBD2
J: TRBJ2-1
V: TRBV6-1

DNA: TGTGCCAGCAGCACCCGTTTATGGGGGCTGAACACTGAAGCTTTCTTT
CDR3: CASSTRLWGLNTEAFF
size: .
D: .
J: TRBJ1-1
V: TRBV28

DNA: TGCGCCAGCGCCGCCGGCGGCTCGCAAGAGACCCAGTACTTC
CDR3: CASAAGGSQETQYF
size: .
D: .
J: TRBJ2-5
V: TRBV5-1

DNA: TGCGCCAGCAGTGAGTCTCTTGGGTCGGGAGTCCACGAGCAGTACTTC
CDR3: CASSESLGSGVHEQYF
size: .
D: .
J: TRBJ2-7
V: TRBV10-1